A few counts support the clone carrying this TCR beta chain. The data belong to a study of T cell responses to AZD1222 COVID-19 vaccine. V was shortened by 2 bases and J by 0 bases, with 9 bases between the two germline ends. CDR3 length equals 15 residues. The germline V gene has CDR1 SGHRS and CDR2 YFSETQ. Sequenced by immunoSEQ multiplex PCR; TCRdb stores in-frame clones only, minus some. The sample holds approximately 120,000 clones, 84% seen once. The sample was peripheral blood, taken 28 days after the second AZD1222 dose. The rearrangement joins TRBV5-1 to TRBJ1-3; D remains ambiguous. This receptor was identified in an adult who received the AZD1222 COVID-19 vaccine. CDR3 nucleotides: TGCGCCAGCAGCTTAGGGCAGCCCTCTGGAAACACCATATATTTT. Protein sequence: CASSLGQPSGNTIYF.